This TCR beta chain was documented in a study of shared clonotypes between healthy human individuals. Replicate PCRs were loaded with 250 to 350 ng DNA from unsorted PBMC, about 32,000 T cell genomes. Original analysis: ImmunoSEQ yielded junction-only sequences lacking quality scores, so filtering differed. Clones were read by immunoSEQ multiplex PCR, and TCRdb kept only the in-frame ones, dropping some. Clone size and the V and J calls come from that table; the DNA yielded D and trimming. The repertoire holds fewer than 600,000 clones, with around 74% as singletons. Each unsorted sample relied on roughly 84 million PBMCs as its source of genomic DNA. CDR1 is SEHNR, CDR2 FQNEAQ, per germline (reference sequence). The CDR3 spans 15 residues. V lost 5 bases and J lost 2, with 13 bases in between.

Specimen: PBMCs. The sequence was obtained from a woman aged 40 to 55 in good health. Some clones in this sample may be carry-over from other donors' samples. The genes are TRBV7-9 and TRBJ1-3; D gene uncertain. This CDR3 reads CASSPTGSAGNTIYF. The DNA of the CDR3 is TGTGCCAGCAGCCCTACCGGGTCAGCTGGAAACACCATATATTTT.